This T cell receptor beta chain was retrieved from a study of beta chain features in type 1 diabetes. Study-wide findings and caveats: When Type 1 diabetes patients were examined, their TCRB CDR3s proved moderately but significantly shorter in all four CD4+ subsets. TCRB repertoires of naive, central memory and Treg cells appeared more similar among patients than among healthy donors.

This clone was counted between two and nine times. Its antigen is not known. The authors reverse transcribed all of the isolated RNA, so sequencing captured expressed TCRB transcripts. The method was immunoSEQ multiplex PCR; TCRdb's version includes in-frame clones alone and lacks a portion of them. The sample shows roughly 180,000 clones, approximately 8.1% of them seen only once. Populations isolated by sorting all had purity greater than 98%. The origin of this receptor is a woman between 40 and 55 years old with type 1 diabetes. The sample taken for sequencing was central memory CD4+ T cells from blood.

In nucleotides, the CDR3 is TGTGCCAGCAGCGGAACACAGGGAACTGAAGCTTTCTTT. Protein: CASSGTQGTEAFF. The chain carries TRBV7-3 and TRBJ1-1; D is possibly TRBD1 (6 bases). The V end lost 5 bases, the J end lost 5 bases, and 12 bases lay between the germline ends. This CDR3 has 13 amino acids. From germline, CDR1 is SGHTA and CDR2 FQGTGA. Based on the CDR3 plus reference TRBV7-3 and TRBJ1-1, the full variable domain is GAGVSQTPSNKVTEKGKYVELRCDPISGHTALYWYRQSLGQGPEFLIYFQGTGAADDSGLPNDRFFAVRPEGSVSTLKIQRTERGDSAVYLCASSGTQGTEAFFGQGTRLTVV.